A selection of T cell receptor beta chains follows, all from one sample in a study of immune evolution from preneoplasia to lung adenocarcinoma. TCRdb keeps only in-frame clones here, not all; method: immunoSEQ multiplex PCR. This sample has fewer than 4,500 clones, with under 60% found just once. Sequences were obtained from FFPE normal lung tissue adjacent to the tumor. The receptors were gathered from a person aged 45 to 60 with lung adenocarcinoma. The CDR3 runs from the conserved cysteine through the conserved F or W. The D gene is left open where the match is weak. Size is stated for part of the rows, as once, few or many counts, or as a class when the clone is expanded.

DNA: TGCGCCAGCAGGGAAAAGACTGCGCAGTATTTT
CDR3: CASREKTAQYF
V: TRBV10-1
size: medium-sized
J: TRBJ2-3
D: -

DNA: TGCGCCAGCAGCCAAGAGGCTAGCCCAGATACGCAGTATTTT
CDR3: CASSQEASPDTQYF
V: TRBV4-1
size: -
J: TRBJ2-3
D: -

DNA: TGCGCCAGCAGGAGTGAGGGAGGCCGCGGGGCAGATACGCAGTATTTT
CDR3: CASRSEGGRGADTQYF
V: TRBV5-1
size: -
J: TRBJ2-3
D: -

DNA: TGTGCCAGCAGCTTCCCTGGGTTCGATGAGCAGTTCTTC
CDR3: CASSFPGFDEQFF
V: TRBV13
size: few
J: TRBJ2-1
D: -

DNA: TGCGCCAGCAGCCAAGAAGGGACAGCTACCGGGGAGCTGTTTTTT
CDR3: CASSQEGTATGELFF
V: TRBV4-1
size: -
J: TRBJ2-2
D: TRBD1

DNA: TGCGCCAGCAGCTATCTAGCGGGGGGCGAGACCCAGTACTTC
CDR3: CASSYLAGGETQYF
V: TRBV5-1
size: few
J: TRBJ2-5
D: TRBD2

DNA: TGTGCCAGCAGTTACGGCTTAATGTTAACCACCGGGGAGCTGTTTTTT
CDR3: CASSYGLMLTTGELFF
V: TRBV6-5
size: -
J: TRBJ2-2
D: -

DNA: TGTGCCAGCAGCTACGCCGGTACAGAAGATGGCTACACCTTC
CDR3: CASSYAGTEDGYTF
V: TRBV7-3
size: -
J: TRBJ1-2
D: -

DNA: TGTGCCAGCAGTGTTTCAGTTAGCTCCTACGAGCAGTACTTC
CDR3: CASSVSVSSYEQYF
V: TRBV6-1
size: few
J: TRBJ2-7
D: -

DNA: TGTGCCTGGAGTGGTGGGGCAGATGAGCAGTTCTTC
CDR3: CAWSGGADEQFF
V: TRBV30
size: few
J: TRBJ2-1
D: -

DNA: TGCGCCAGCAGCCCTCAGCCAGGGTACGAGGAAAAACTGTTTTTT
CDR3: CASSPQPGYEEKLFF
V: TRBV5-1
size: -
J: TRBJ1-4
D: -

DNA: TGTGCCAGCAGCTTAGTTCCCGGGCCAAGGGGGGGTAACGAGCAGTACTTC
CDR3: CASSLVPGPRGGNEQYF
V: TRBV11-3
size: -
J: TRBJ2-7
D: -

DNA: TGCGCCAGCAGCCCACTAGGGGATCAGCCCCAGCATTTT
CDR3: CASSPLGDQPQHF
V: TRBV5-1
size: few
J: TRBJ1-5
D: -

DNA: TGTGCCAGCAGTGACGAGGAGAGGGACAGTTATGGCTACACCTTC
CDR3: CASSDEERDSYGYTF
V: TRBV6-4
size: -
J: TRBJ1-2
D: TRBD1

DNA: TGTGCCAGCAGCTTCGGGACTACCGGGGAGCTGTTTTTT
CDR3: CASSFGTTGELFF
V: TRBV7-3
size: few
J: TRBJ2-2
D: -

DNA: TGTGCCAGTAGCTCCGACAGGGGCTATGGCTACACCTTC
CDR3: CASSSDRGYGYTF
V: TRBV19
size: -
J: TRBJ1-2
D: TRBD1

DNA: TGTGCCAGCAGCGTAGAACCGAACTTACGAAACACTGAAGCTTTCTTT
CDR3: CASSVEPNLRNTEAFF
V: TRBV9
size: -
J: TRBJ1-1
D: -

DNA: TGTGCCAGCAGCGCAGGGACTAGCGGGAGGCGGGATACGCAGTATTTT
CDR3: CASSAGTSGRRDTQYF
V: TRBV5-4
size: medium-sized
J: TRBJ2-3
D: TRBD2

DNA: TGTGCCAGCAGTTACGCTGGACAGAACTATGGCTACACCTTC
CDR3: CASSYAGQNYGYTF
V: TRBV6-5
size: -
J: TRBJ1-2
D: -

DNA: TGTGCCATCAGTACCTCGACCGTGCTGAACACTGAAGCTTTCTTT
CDR3: CAISTSTVLNTEAFF
V: TRBV10-3
size: -
J: TRBJ1-1
D: -

DNA: TGTGCCAGTAGAAGGACAGTGAACTATGGCTACACCTTC
CDR3: CASRRTVNYGYTF
V: TRBV19
size: -
J: TRBJ1-2
D: -

DNA: TGTGCCTCAGAAAACGTGGGCCTTAGCACAGATACGCAGTATTTT
CDR3: CASENVGLSTDTQYF
V: TRBV6-1
size: -
J: TRBJ2-3
D: -

DNA: TGCGCCAGCAGCCAAATCCCGATGGGGACAGGATCCTACGAGCAGTACTTC
CDR3: CASSQIPMGTGSYEQYF
V: TRBV4-1
size: -
J: TRBJ2-7
D: TRBD1